A single sample gave rise to the 28 T cell receptor beta chains below, sequenced in a study of shared clonotypes between healthy human individuals. Method: immunoSEQ multiplex PCR; TCRdb's copy keeps in-frame clones and lacks some. Of over 700,000 clones detected, around 70% appear once; the ten largest clones hold around 1.8%. The material sequenced was memory CD4+ T cells sorted from blood. Subset noted: CD45RA-negative fraction. These receptors originate from a woman in her 30s in good health.

The sample holds a few counts of this clone. The same CDR3 also results from other DNA sequences found in this sample. J is TRBJ2-7 and V is TRBV18; the match to TRBD2 covers 14 bases. V shed 3 bases, J shed 3 bases, and the junction held 4 bases outside the gene matches. From germline, CDR1 is KGHSH and CDR2 LQKENI. This CDR3 contains 16 residues. CDR3 bases: TGTGCCAGCTCACCGCCAGGACTAGCGGGAGGCTACGAGCAGTACTTC. This gives the protein CASSPPGLAGGYEQYF. Combining the CDR3 with reference TRBV18 and TRBJ2-7 gives the whole variable domain NAGVMQNPRHLVRRRGQEARLRCSPMKGHSHVYWYRQLPEEGLKFMVYLQKENIIDESGMPKERFSAEFPKEGPSILRIQQVVRGDSAAYFCASSPPGLAGGYEQYFGPGTRLTVT.

This rearrangement joins TRBV5-1 to TRBJ2-6, with D uncertain. This CDR3 contains 14 residues. With 3 bases removed from V and 4 bases from J, the gap between germline ends came to 8 bases. Germline assignment: CDR1 SGHRS and CDR2 YFSETQ. The CDR3 nucleotides are TGCGCCAGCAGCTACAATACGGGGGCCAACGTCCTGACTTTC. It is translated as CASSYNTGANVLTF.

V and J are TRBV7-9 and TRBJ2-1; TRBD2 matches 9 bases. The germline CDR1 and CDR2 sequences are SEHNR and FQNEAQ (reference sequence). The CDR3 is 16 amino acids. With 4 bases clipped from V and 15 bases from J, the junction kept 19 bases outside the gene matches. CDR3 sequence reads: CASSYGRGAGGWVGFF. The CDR3 DNA reads as TGTGCCAGCAGCTACGGCAGAGGAGCGGGAGGATGGGTCGGGTTCTTC.

This clone has just a few counts. The chain recombines TRBV5-1 with TRBJ1-1; 9 positions match TRBD1. This CDR3 is built from 17 residues. CDR1 is SGHRS and CDR2 is YFSETQ in the germline V gene. The trim removed 3 bases at V and 0 bases at J, leaving 9 bases unmatched. The CDR3 region is CASSSGQGITMNTEAFF. For the CDR3, the DNA is TGCGCCAGCAGCTCGGGACAGGGTATTACGATGAACACTGAAGCTTTCTTT.

This sequence joins TRBV5-1 and TRBJ1-2; D gene uncertain. The CDR3 totals 13 residues. Trimming removed 0 bases from V and 6 bases from J, with 9 bases in between. The germline gives CDR1 SGHRS, CDR2 YFSETQ. The CDR3 nucleotides read TGCGCCAGCAGCTTGGGGACGGTCGATGGCTACACCTTC. The encoded protein is CASSLGTVDGYTF. Drawing the rest from reference TRBV5-1 and TRBJ1-2, the complete variable domain is KAGVTQTPRYLIKTRGQQVTLSCSPISGHRSVSWYQQTPGQGLQFLFEYFSETQRNKGNFPGRFSGRQFSNSRSEMNVSTLELGDSALYLCASSLGTVDGYTFGSGTRLTVV.

This clone was observed a single time. J is TRBJ2-1 and V is TRBV5-1; 7 positions agree with TRBD1. The V gene's germline CDR1 is SGHRS and CDR2 YFSETQ. Trimming cost V 4 bases and J 4 bases; bases outside gene matches: 8. CDR3 length equals 15 residues. This CDR3 reads CASSPGQWSYNEQFF. The DNA of the CDR3 is TGCGCCAGCAGCCCGGGACAGTGGAGTTACAATGAGCAGTTCTTC.

The rearrangement joins TRBV5-1 to TRBJ2-5; D possibly corresponds to TRBD1 (6 bases). Germline V lookup: CDR1 SGHRS, CDR2 YFSETQ. V lost 1 base to trimming and J lost 5 bases, with 9 bases between them. This CDR3 is 13 amino acids long. The chain's CDR3 is CASSLTGRETQYF. In DNA, the CDR3 is TGCGCCAGCAGCTTGACAGGGCGGGAGACCCAGTACTTC.

As for this clone: The same CDR3 can be traced to other DNA sequences in this sample. The rearrangement uses TRBV5-1 and TRBJ1-2; D gene ambiguous. V was pared by 0 bases and J by 4 bases, with 7 bases between. CDR3 length: 13 amino acids. Germline V CDR1 and CDR2: SGHRS, YFSETQ. The CDR3 sequence is CASSLEGGYGYTF. CDR3 nucleotide sequence: TGCGCCAGCAGCTTGGAGGGCGGCTATGGCTACACCTTC. Full variable domain (rest looked up from reference TRBV5-1 and TRBJ1-2): KAGVTQTPRYLIKTRGQQVTLSCSPISGHRSVSWYQQTPGQGLQFLFEYFSETQRNKGNFPGRFSGRQFSNSRSEMNVSTLELGDSALYLCASSLEGGYGYTFGSGTRLTVV.

The rearrangement joins TRBV27 to TRBJ2-5, with D perhaps given as TRBD1 or TRBD2 (5 bases each). The CDR3 sequence is 15 residues long. Trimming removed 3 bases from V and 1 base from J, with 12 bases in between. Germline lookup yields CDR1 MNHEY and CDR2 SMNVEV (reference sequence). In DNA, the CDR3 is TGTGCCAGCAGTTTCCAAGGGACGGCCCAAGAGACCCAGTACTTC. This sequence encodes CASSFQGTAQETQYF.

The table lists this clone with a few counts. The J gene is TRBJ1-2, the V gene TRBV18; D is uncertain. The CDR3 contains 13 residues. Germline-derived CDR1 and CDR2 are KGHSH and LQKENI. The germline V and J ends were trimmed by 3 bases and 3 bases, with 8 bases remaining between them. This CDR3 reads CASSPVKDYGYTF. The CDR3 DNA reads TGTGCCAGCTCACCCGTGAAGGACTATGGCTACACCTTC.

This clone was detected once. J is TRBJ2-1 and V is TRBV28; 9 bases map to TRBD1. Looked up from germline, CDR1 is MDHEN and CDR2 is SYDVKM. This CDR3 is 15 amino acids long. The V and J ends lost 7 bases and 7 bases, in that order; junction bases with no gene match: 11. DNA of the CDR3: TGTGCCAGCATCGAAGGAGGGGACAGGGCTAATGAGCAGTTCTTC. Its protein is CASIEGGDRANEQFF.

The chain has TRBV5-4 and TRBJ2-7; no definite D call. Germline CDR1 and CDR2: SGHNT and YYREEE (reference sequence). The CDR3 has 15 residues. The V end lost 0 bases, the J end lost 4 bases, and 14 bases lay between the germline ends. The CDR3 reads CASSLVGGIRYEQYF. CDR3 nucleotide sequence: TGTGCCAGCAGCTTGGTTGGTGGGATTCGGTACGAGCAGTACTTC.

The chain employs TRBV19 and TRBJ1-5; D not resolved. Per germline, CDR1 LNHDA and CDR2 SQIVND (reference sequence). The CDR3 runs 14 residues. The V and J ends lost 5 bases and 2 bases respectively, with 10 bases between them. The CDR3 spells CASSLGSGNQPQHF. Written as DNA, the CDR3 is TGTGCCAGTAGTTTAGGCAGCGGCAATCAGCCCCAGCATTTT.

The chain is built from TRBV29-1 and TRBJ1-1; 7 nucleotides agree with TRBD1. CDR3 size: 15 residues. The V segment lost 2 bases and the J segment 3 bases; nucleotides outside the gene matches: 9. CDR1 is SQVTM and CDR2 is ANQGSEA in the germline V gene. DNA of the CDR3: TGCAGCGTTGAAAGGGGGCTCGGGGGGGACACTGAAGCTTTCTTT. Its protein product is CSVERGLGGDTEAFF.

The chain has TRBV19 and TRBJ1-1; TRBD1 is a possible D gene (6 bases). V was cut by 5 bases and J by 2 bases, with 9 bases left in between. Germline CDR1 LNHDA, CDR2 SQIVND (reference sequence). The CDR3 loop spans 13 amino acids. The CDR3: CASSWTENTEAFF. CDR3 coding DNA: TGTGCCAGTAGTTGGACAGAAAACACTGAAGCTTTCTTT.

The J gene is TRBJ2-3, the V gene TRBV11-2, with D tentatively TRBD1 (5 bases). CDR3 length: 16 amino acids. V dropped 1 base and J dropped 0 bases, with 11 bases sitting between them. In germline, CDR1 is SGHAT, CDR2 FQNNGV. This CDR3 reads CASSLVVAGSTDTQYF. The CDR3 nucleotides read TGTGCCAGCAGCTTAGTCGTCGCAGGGAGCACAGATACGCAGTATTTT.

This clone was seen only a few times. The CDR3: CASSADRPNTEAFF. CDR3 sequence (DNA): TGTGCCAGCAGCGCCGACAGGCCAAACACTGAAGCTTTCTTT. The chain couples TRBV9 to TRBJ1-1, with D possibly TRBD1 on 6 matching bases. V lost 3 bases and J 2 bases, leaving 11 bases between the germline ends. CDR1 is SGDLS and CDR2 is YYNGEE in the germline V gene. CDR3 length: 14 amino acids. The full variable domain, completed using reference TRBV9 and TRBJ1-1, is DSGVTQTPKHLITATGQRVTLRCSPRSGDLSVYWYQQSLDQGLQFLIQYYNGEERAKGNILERFSAQQFPDLHSELNLSSLELGDSALYFCASSADRPNTEAFFGQGTRLTVV.

V and J are TRBV15 and TRBJ2-5; D may be TRBD2 (6 bases). This CDR3 region has 15 residues. Germline V lookup: CDR1 LNHNV, CDR2 YYDKDF (reference sequence). V was pared by 1 base and J by 1 base, with 10 bases between. CDR3 in amino acids: CATSRGGDLQETQYF. The CDR3 region has the DNA TGTGCCACCAGCAGAGGGGGGGACCTCCAAGAGACCCAGTACTTC.

The chain uses TRBV7-2 and TRBJ2-3, with 11 bases matching TRBD2. CDR1 and CDR2 (germline): SGHTA, FQGNSA. V was pared by 2 bases and J by 7 bases, with 8 bases of the junction left unmatched. CDR3 length: 16 amino acids. CDR3 region: CASSLQVAGGRNTQYF. Written as DNA, the CDR3 is TGTGCCAGCAGCTTACAAGTAGCGGGAGGGAGAAATACGCAGTATTTT.

This clone was seen more than once but under ten times. This chain links TRBV27 with TRBJ1-1, with unresolved D. With 6 bases removed from V and 8 bases from J, the gap between germline ends came to 10 bases. The CDR3 is made up of 11 amino acids. Germline assignment: CDR1 MNHEY and CDR2 SMNVEV (reference sequence). The CDR3 is CASSRSGEAFF. DNA for the CDR3: TGTGCCAGCAGCCGATCCGGAGAAGCTTTCTTT.

The chain links TRBV28 to TRBJ1-2; the match to TRBD1 covers 7 bases. Germline V gene sequence: CDR1 MDHEN, CDR2 SYDVKM. Trimming at V came to 5 bases and at J to 4 bases, leaving 7 bases not matched to a gene. The CDR3 runs 14 residues. CDR3 loop: CASSITNRGYGYTF. The CDR3 nucleotides read TGTGCCAGCAGTATTACGAACAGGGGCTATGGCTACACCTTC.

J is TRBJ2-5 and V is TRBV10-3; TRBD1 matches at 9 bases. Germline assignment: CDR1 ENHRY and CDR2 SYGVKD. The length of the CDR3 is 16 residues. V lost 4 bases to trimming and J lost 0 bases; unmatched junction nucleotides: 6. CDR3 amino acids: CAISGTGTGHQETQYF. The CDR3 DNA reads TGTGCCATCAGTGGAACCGGGACAGGGCACCAAGAGACCCAGTACTTC.

DNA for the CDR3: TGTGCCAGCAGTTTGCGTTACAGGGGGACTGGGGCCAACGTCCTGACTTTC. Translated: CASSLRYRGTGANVLTF. This rearrangement joins TRBV27 to TRBJ2-6, with 8 bases aligning to TRBD1. Per the germline V gene, CDR1 is MNHEY and CDR2 is SMNVEV (reference sequence). The CDR3 sequence is 17 residues long. V gave up 3 bases and J gave up 2 bases; unmatched junction bases: 6. Filled out from reference TRBV27 and TRBJ2-6, the complete variable domain reads EAQVTQNPRYLITVTGKKLTVTCSQNMNHEYMSWYRQDPGLGLRQIYYSMNVEVTDKGDVPEGYKVSRKEKRNFPLILESPSPNQTSLYFCASSLRYRGTGANVLTFGAGSRLTVL.

The chain links TRBV2 to TRBJ2-5, with TRBD2 identical over 7 bases. The J call may be wrong; the DNA end is better matched by TRBJ2-7. This CDR3 has 16 residues. CDR1 is SNHLY and CDR2 is FYNNEI in the germline V gene. The CDR3 here is CASSEWGGSGTYEQYF. CDR3 nucleotide sequence: TGTGCCAGCAGTGAATGGGGCGGAAGCGGGACGTACGAGCAGTACTTC.

The chain couples TRBV5-6 to TRBJ2-3; 9 bases match TRBD2. Per germline, CDR1 SGHDT and CDR2 YYEEEE. CDR3 length equals 16 residues. V gave up 4 bases and J gave up 2 bases; unmatched junction bases: 8. For the CDR3, the DNA is TGTGCCAGCAGCCGGATGACTAGCGGAAACACAGATACGCAGTATTTT. Translated: CASSRMTSGNTDTQYF.

This clone was seen at least ten times. V and J are TRBV2 and TRBJ2-1; possibly TRBD1 for D (5 bases). CDR3 length: 14 residues. Germline CDR1 and CDR2: SNHLY and FYNNEI. V lost 0 bases and J 4 bases, leaving 7 bases between the germline ends. The CDR3 bases are TGTGCCAGCAGTGAAGCCCAGGGATACAATGAGCAGTTCTTC. This sequence encodes CASSEAQGYNEQFF.

This clone appeared a few times. This chain joins TRBV27 and TRBJ2-1, with 13 bases matching TRBD2. V lost 5 bases, J lost 7 bases, and 8 bases stayed unmatched. CDR1 is MNHEY, CDR2 SMNVEV, per germline (reference sequence). The CDR3 sequence is 16 residues long. The CDR3 DNA sequence: TGTGCCAGCAGTCCCCGACTAGCGGGAGGTCAGAATGAGCAGTTCTTC. Amino acids: CASSPRLAGGQNEQFF.

V is TRBV5-5 and J is TRBJ2-7, with a possible D match to TRBD1 (5 bases). The ends were cut back, 4 bases at V and 4 bases at J, with 15 bases in the middle. This CDR3 has 14 amino acids. The V gene's germline CDR1 is SGHKS and CDR2 YYEKEE (reference sequence). The CDR3, as DNA: TGTGCCAGCAGCCACCAGAGACAGAGTTACGAGCAGTACTTC. Translated: CASSHQRQSYEQYF.